The following is a T cell receptor (beta chain) sequence with its context. Its antigen remains unknown. The record originates from a study of PD-1 blockade in mismatch repair-deficient tumors. The overall study: Patients had about a dozen mismatch repair-deficient cancer types, all previously treated and progressing.

Clones were read by immunoSEQ multiplex PCR, and TCRdb kept only the in-frame ones, dropping some. The sample contains about 68,000 clones, around four fifths of which appear only once. Germline V gene data show CDR1 as SGDLS and CDR2 as YYNGEE. The CDR3 is 15 residues long. Trimming removed 0 bases at V and 1 base at J, with 10 bases between. Study outcomes and limitations: Tumor-resident clones, often absent from pretreatment blood, expanded after pembrolizumab and then contracted.

This TCR was sampled from an adult with mismatch repair-deficient cancer. The sequencing here drew on peripheral blood, taken 2 weeks after starting pembrolizumab. This chain joins TRBV9 and TRBJ2-5; D is uncertain. This CDR3 is CASSVAEGLQETQYF. In DNA form, the CDR3 reads TGTGCCAGCAGCGTAGCGGAAGGGCTCCAAGAGACCCAGTACTTC.